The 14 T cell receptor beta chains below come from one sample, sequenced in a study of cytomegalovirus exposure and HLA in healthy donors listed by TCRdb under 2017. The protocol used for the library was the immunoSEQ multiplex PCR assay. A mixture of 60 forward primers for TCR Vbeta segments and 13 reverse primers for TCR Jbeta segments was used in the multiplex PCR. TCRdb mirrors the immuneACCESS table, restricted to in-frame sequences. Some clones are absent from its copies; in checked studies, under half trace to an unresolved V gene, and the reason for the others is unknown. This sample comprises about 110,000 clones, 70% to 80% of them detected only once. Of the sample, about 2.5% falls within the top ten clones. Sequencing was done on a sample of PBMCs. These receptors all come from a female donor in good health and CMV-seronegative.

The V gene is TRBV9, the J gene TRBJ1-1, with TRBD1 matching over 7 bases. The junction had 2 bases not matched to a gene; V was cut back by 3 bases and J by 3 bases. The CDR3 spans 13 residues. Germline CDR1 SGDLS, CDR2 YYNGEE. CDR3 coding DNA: TGTGCCAGCAGCGAGCAGGGGGACACTGAAGCTTTCTTT. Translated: CASSEQGDTEAFF.

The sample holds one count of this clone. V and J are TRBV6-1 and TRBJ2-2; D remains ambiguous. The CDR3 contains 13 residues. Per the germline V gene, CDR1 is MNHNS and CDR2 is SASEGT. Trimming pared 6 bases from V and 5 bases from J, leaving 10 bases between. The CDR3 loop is CASRGSPTGELFF. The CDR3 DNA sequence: TGTGCCAGCAGAGGTAGCCCAACCGGGGAGCTGTTTTTT.

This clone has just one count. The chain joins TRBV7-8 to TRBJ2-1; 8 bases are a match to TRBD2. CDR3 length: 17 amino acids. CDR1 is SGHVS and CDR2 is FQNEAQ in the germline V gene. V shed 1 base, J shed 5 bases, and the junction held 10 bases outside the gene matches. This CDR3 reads CASSLGSLGLADNEQFF. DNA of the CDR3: TGTGCCAGCAGCTTAGGGTCCCTCGGACTAGCTGACAATGAGCAGTTCTTC.

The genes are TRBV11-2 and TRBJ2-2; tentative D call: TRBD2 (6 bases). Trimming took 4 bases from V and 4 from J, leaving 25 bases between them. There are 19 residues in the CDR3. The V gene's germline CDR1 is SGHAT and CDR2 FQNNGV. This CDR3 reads CASSWGRLAGSKGTGELFF. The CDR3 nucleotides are TGTGCCAGCAGCTGGGGACGTCTGGCGGGAAGTAAGGGCACCGGGGAGCTGTTTTTT.

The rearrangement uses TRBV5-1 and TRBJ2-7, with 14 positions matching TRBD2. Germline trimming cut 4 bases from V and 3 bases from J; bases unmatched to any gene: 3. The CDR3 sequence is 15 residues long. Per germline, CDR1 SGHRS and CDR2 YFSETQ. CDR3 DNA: TGCGCCAGCAGCCCGGGACTAGCGGGAGTCTACGAGCAGTACTTC. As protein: CASSPGLAGVYEQYF.

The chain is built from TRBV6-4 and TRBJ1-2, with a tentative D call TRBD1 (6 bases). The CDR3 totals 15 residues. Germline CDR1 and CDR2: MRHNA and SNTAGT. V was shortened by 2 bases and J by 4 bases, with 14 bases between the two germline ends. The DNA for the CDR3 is TGTGCCAGCAGTGACGAGGCAGGGGCTGGCTATGGCTACACCTTC. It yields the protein CASSDEAGAGYGYTF.

Here the CDR3 DNA reads TGTGCCAGCATCCCCGGGACAGGTAACAATCAGCCCCAGCATTTT. It encodes CASIPGTGNNQPQHF. The genes are TRBV28 and TRBJ1-5, with 8 bases aligning to TRBD1. Unmatched junction bases numbered 8, after V lost 7 bases and J lost 3 bases. The germline V gene has CDR1 MDHEN and CDR2 SYDVKM. The length of the CDR3 is 15 residues.

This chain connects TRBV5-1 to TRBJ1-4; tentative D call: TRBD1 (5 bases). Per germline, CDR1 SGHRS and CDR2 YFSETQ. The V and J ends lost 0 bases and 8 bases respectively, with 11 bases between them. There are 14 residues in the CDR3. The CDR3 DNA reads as TGCGCCAGCAGCTTGGACTTCTCAGGGGAAAAACTGTTTTTT. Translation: CASSLDFSGEKLFF. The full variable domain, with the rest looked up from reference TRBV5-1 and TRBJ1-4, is KAGVTQTPRYLIKTRGQQVTLSCSPISGHRSVSWYQQTPGQGLQFLFEYFSETQRNKGNFPGRFSGRQFSNSRSEMNVSTLELGDSALYLCASSLDFSGEKLFFGSGTQLSVL.

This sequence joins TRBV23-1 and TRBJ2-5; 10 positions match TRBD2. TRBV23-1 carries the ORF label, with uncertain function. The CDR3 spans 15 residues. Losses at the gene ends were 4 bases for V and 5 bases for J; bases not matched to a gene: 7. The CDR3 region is CASSPWSGGEETQYF. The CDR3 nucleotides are TGCGCCAGCAGTCCTTGGAGCGGGGGGGAGGAGACCCAGTACTTC.

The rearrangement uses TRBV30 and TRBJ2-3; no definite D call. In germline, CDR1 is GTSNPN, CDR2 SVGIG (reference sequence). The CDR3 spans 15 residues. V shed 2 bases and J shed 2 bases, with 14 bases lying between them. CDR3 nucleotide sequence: TGTGCCTGGAGTAACCCTTCGGTCCTCACAGATACGCAGTATTTT. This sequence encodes CAWSNPSVLTDTQYF. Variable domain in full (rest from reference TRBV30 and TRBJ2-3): SQTIHQWPATLVQPVGSPLSLECTVEGTSNPNLYWYRQAAGRGLQLLFYSVGIGQISSEVPQNLSASRPQDRQFILSSKKLLLSDSGFYLCAWSNPSVLTDTQYFGPGTRLTVL.

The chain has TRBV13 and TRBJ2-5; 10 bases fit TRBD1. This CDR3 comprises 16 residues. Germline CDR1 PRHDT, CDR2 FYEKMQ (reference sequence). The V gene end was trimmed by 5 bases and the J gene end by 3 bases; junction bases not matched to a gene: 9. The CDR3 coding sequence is TGTGCCAGCAGCCCCTGGGGACAGGGGCGCGAAGAGACCCAGTACTTC. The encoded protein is CASSPWGQGREETQYF.

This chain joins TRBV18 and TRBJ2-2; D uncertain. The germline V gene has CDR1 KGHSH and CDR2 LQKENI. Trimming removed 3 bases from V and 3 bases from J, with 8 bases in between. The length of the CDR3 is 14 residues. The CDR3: CASSPVEYTGELFF. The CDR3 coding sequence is TGTGCCAGCTCACCCGTAGAATACACCGGGGAGCTGTTTTTT. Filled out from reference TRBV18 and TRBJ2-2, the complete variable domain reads NAGVMQNPRHLVRRRGQEARLRCSPMKGHSHVYWYRQLPEEGLKFMVYLQKENIIDESGMPKERFSAEFPKEGPSILRIQQVVRGDSAAYFCASSPVEYTGELFFGEGSRLTVL.

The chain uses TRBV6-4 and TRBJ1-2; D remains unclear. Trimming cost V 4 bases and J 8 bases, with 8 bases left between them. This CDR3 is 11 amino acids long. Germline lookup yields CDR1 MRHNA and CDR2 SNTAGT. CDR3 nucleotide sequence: TGTGCCAGCAGTGGACCAGGAGGCTACACCTTC. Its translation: CASSGPGGYTF.

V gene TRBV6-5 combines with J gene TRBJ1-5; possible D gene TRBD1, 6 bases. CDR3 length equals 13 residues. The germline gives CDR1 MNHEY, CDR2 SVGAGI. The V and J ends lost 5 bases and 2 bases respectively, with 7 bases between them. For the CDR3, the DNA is TGTGCCAGCAGTGCAGGGGGCAATCAGCCCCAGCATTTT. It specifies CASSAGGNQPQHF.